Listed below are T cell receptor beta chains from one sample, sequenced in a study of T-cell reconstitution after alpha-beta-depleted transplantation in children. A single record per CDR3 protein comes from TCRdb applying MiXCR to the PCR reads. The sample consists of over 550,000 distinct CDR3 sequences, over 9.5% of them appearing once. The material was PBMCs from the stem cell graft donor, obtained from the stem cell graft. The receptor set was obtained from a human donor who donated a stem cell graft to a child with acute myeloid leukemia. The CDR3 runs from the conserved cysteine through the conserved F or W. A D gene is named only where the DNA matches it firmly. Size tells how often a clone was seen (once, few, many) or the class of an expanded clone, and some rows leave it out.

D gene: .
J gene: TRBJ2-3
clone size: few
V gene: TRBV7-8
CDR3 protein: CASSLGRLLSTDTQYF
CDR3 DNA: TGTGCCAGCAGCTTAGGTCGCCTGCTGAGCACAGATACGCAGTATTTT

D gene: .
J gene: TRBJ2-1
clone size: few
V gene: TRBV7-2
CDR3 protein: CASSLLGARANEQFF
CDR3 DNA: TGTGCCAGCAGCTTATTGGGGGCTAGGGCCAATGAGCAGTTCTTC

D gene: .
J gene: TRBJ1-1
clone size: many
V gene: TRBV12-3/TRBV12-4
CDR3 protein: CASRTAMNTEAFF
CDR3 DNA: TGTGCCAGCAGGACAGCCATGAACACTGAAGCTTTCTTT

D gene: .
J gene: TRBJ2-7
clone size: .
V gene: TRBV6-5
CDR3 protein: CASSYTTGQVLEQYF
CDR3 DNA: TGTGCCAGCAGTTACACTACCGGACAAGTCCTCGAGCAGTACTTC

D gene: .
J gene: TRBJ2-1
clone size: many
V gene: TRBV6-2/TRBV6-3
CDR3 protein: CASSYWSNEQFF
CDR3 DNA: TGTGCCAGCAGTTACTGGTCAAATGAGCAGTTCTTC

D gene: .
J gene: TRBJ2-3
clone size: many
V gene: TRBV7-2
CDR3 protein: CASSLVSVTTDTQYF
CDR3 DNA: TGTGCCAGCAGCTTAGTAAGCGTTACGACAGATACGCAGTATTTT

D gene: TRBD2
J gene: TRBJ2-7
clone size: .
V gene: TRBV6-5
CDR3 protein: CASSYGTSGPYEQYF
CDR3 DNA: TGTGCCAGCAGTTACGGGACTAGCGGACCCTACGAGCAGTACTTC

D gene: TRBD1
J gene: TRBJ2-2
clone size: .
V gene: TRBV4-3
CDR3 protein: CASSQVLLDRGNPGELFF
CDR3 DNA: TGCGCCAGCAGCCAAGTCCTTCTTGACAGGGGAAACCCCGGGGAGCTGTTTTTT

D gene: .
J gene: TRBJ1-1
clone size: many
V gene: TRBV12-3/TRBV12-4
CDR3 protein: CASSFSSEGTAFF
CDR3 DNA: TGTGCCAGCAGTTTTTCCTCCGAGGGGACGGCTTTCTTT

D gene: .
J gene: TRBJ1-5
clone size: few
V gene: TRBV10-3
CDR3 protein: CAISDSPDQPQHF
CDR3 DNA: TGTGCCATCAGTGATAGTCCGGACCAGCCCCAGCATTTT

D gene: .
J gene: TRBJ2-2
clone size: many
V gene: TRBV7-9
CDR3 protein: CASSQGYTGELFF
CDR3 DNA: TGTGCCAGCAGCCAGGGGTACACCGGGGAGCTGTTTTTT

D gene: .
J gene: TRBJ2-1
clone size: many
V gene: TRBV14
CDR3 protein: CASSRDFYNEQFF
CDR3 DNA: TGTGCCAGCAGCCGGGACTTCTACAATGAGCAGTTCTTC

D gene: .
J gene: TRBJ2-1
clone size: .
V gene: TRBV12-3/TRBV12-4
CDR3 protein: CASIWRNEQFF
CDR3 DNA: TGTGCCAGCATCTGGAGGAATGAGCAGTTCTTC

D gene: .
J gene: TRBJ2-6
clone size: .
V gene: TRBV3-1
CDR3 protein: CASSQGYSGANVLTF
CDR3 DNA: TGTGCCAGCAGCCAAGGTTACTCTGGGGCCAACGTCCTGACTTTC

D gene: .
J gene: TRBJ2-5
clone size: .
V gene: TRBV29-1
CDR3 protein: CSVIIRGETQYF
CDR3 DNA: TGCAGCGTTATCATCCGTGGGGAGACCCAGTACTTC

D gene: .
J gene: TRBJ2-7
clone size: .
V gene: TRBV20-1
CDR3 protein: CSALGGGDEQYF
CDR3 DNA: TGCAGTGCCCTAGGAGGGGGTGACGAGCAGTACTTC

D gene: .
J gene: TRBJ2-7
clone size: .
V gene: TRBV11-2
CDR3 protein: CASSHYGSQPYDEQYF
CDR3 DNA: TGTGCCAGCAGCCACTATGGATCACAGCCCTACGACGAGCAGTACTTC

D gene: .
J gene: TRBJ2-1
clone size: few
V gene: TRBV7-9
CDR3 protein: CASVHSLSGNEQFF
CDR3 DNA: TGTGCCAGCGTCCATTCCCTATCGGGCAATGAGCAGTTCTTC

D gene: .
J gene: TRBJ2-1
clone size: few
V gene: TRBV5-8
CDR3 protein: CASSARRARNEQFF
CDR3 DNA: TGTGCCAGCAGCGCGCGCAGGGCAAGGAATGAGCAGTTCTTC

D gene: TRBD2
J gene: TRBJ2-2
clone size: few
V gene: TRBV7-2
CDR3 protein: CASSLRVAGVLGELFF
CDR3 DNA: TGTGCCAGCAGCTTAAGGGTAGCGGGAGTACTGGGGGAGCTGTTTTTT

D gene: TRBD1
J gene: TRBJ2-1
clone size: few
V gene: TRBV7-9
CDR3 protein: CASSLGDRGSYNEQFF
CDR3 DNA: TGTGCCAGCAGCTTAGGGGACAGGGGCTCCTACAATGAGCAGTTCTTC

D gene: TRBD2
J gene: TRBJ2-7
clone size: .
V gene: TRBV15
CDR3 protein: CATSTDRTSPRTYEQYF
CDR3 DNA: TGTGCCACCAGCACCGACCGGACTAGCCCTCGTACCTACGAGCAGTACTTC

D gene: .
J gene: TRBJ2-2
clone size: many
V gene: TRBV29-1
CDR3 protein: CSATGTTYTGELFF
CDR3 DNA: TGCAGCGCGACCGGGACGACCTACACCGGGGAGCTGTTTTTT

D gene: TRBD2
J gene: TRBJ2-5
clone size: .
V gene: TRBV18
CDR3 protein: CASSPPAGGETQYF
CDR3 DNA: TGTGCCAGCTCACCACCGGCGGGAGGAGAGACCCAGTACTTC

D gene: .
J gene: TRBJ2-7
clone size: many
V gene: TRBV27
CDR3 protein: CASSSGRVVYEQYF
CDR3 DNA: TGTGCCAGCAGTTCCGGCCGGGTAGTCTACGAGCAGTACTTC

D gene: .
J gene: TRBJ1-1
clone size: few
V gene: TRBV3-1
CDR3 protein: CASSQKNTEAFF
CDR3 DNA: TGTGCCAGCAGCCAAAAGAACACTGAAGCTTTCTTT

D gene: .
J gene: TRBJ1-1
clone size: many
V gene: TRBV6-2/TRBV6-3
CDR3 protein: CASTSGVWAFF
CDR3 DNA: TGTGCCAGCACCTCGGGGGTATGGGCTTTCTTT

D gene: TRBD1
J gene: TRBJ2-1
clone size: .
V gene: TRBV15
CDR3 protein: CATSRDLWQGAENEQFF
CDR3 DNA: TGTGCCACCAGCAGAGATCTCTGGCAGGGGGCTGAAAATGAGCAGTTCTTC

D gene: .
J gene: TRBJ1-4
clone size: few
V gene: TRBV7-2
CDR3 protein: CASGRGQKLFF
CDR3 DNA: TGTGCCAGCGGTCGCGGACAAAAACTGTTTTTT

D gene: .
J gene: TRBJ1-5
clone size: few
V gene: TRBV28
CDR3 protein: CASSGPSQGYQPQHF
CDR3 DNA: TGTGCCAGCAGTGGTCCGAGCCAGGGATATCAGCCCCAGCATTTT